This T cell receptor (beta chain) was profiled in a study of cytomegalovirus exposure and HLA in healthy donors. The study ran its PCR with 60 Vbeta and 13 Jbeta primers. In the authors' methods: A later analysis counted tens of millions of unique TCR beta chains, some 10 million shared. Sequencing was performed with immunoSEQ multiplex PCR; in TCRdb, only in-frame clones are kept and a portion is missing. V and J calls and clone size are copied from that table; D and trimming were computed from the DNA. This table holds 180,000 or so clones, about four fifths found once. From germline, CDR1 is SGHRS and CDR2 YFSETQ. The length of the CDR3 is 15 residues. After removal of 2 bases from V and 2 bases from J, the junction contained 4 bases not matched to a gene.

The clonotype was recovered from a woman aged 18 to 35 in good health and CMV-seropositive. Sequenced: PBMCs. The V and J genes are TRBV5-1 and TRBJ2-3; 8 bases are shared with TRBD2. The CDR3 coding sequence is TGCGCCAGCAGCTTCGCGGGGGGCTCCACAGATACGCAGTATTTT. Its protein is CASSFAGGSTDTQYF.